This entry concerns a single TCR beta chain. 5'RACE, which relied on constant-segment primers, yielded TCR alpha and TCR beta cDNA libraries carrying sample barcodes and UMIs. TCRdb processed the 5' RACE reads anew with MiXCR; each CDR3 protein has one entry. The sample holds 45,000 to 50,000 distinct CDR3 sequences; approximately 7% are singletons and the top ten take more than 1.2%. The CDR3 runs to 14 residues. Germline V lookup: CDR1 SGHVS, CDR2 FQNEAQ. Germline trimming cut 5 bases from V and 2 bases from J; bases unmatched to any gene: 5. This record belongs to a study of T-cell memory formation after mild COVID-19.

The V gene is TRBV7-8, the J gene TRBJ2-7; 8 bases line up with TRBD1. Sequenced input: PBMCs or a T cell subset sorted from them (not recorded which). The receptor was derived from a man younger than 30 who had mild COVID-19 (a few samples of this study predate the infection). Cell type and time point are not known. The CDR3 sequence is CASSVGQGAYEQYF. The CDR3 nucleotides are TGTGCCAGCAGCGTCGGACAGGGTGCCTACGAGCAGTACTTC.